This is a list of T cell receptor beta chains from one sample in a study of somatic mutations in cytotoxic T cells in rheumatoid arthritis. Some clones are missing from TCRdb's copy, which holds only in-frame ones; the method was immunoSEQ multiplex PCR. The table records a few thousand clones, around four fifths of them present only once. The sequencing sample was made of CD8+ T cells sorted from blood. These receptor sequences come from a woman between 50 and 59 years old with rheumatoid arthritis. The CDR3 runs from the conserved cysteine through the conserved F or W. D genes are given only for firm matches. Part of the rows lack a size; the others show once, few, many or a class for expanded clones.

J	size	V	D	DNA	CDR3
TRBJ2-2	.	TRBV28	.	TGTGCCAGCAGTCCCCGGACCTGGACATTTGCCGGGGAGCTGTTTTTT	CASSPRTWTFAGELFF
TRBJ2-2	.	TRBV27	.	TGTGCCAGCAGTTTAATTCTAACCGGGGAGCTGTTTTTT	CASSLILTGELFF
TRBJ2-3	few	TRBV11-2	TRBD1	TGTGCCAGCAGCTTAGATCGGCTTGGACAGGTCCCAGATACGCAGTATTTT	CASSLDRLGQVPDTQYF
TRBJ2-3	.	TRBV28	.	TGTGCCAGCAGTTTATTGGGAGACGCTAGCACAGATACGCAGTATTTT	CASSLLGDASTDTQYF
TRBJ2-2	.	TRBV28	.	TGTGCCAGCAGCTGGGACTTCTCCTCCGGGGAGCTGTTTTTT	CASSWDFSSGELFF
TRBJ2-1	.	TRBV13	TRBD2	TGTGCCAGCAGCCACCGGACTAGCGGGGGGGACAATGAGCAGTTCTTC	CASSHRTSGGDNEQFF
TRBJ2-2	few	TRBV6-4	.	TGTGCCAGCAGTGAGGAGGCTGGGAACACCGGGGAGCTGTTTTTT	CASSEEAGNTGELFF
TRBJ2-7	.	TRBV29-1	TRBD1	TGCAGCGCTGACGCCGCACCGGGACAGGGGCCCTACGAGCAGTACTTC	CSADAAPGQGPYEQYF
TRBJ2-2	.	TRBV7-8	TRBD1	TGTGCCAGCAGGGACAACAGGGGCGGACAGGGGGTGACCGGGGAGCTGTTTTTT	CASRDNRGGQGVTGELFF
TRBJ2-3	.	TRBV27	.	TGTGCCAGCAGCCCGACAGAATCTAGCACAGATACGCAGTATTTT	CASSPTESSTDTQYF
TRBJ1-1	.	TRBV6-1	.	TGTGCCAGCAGTGAACTCGACAGAACGGACACTGAAGCTTTCTTT	CASSELDRTDTEAFF
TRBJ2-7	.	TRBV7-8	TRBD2	TGTGCCAGCAGCTTAGGAGCGGGGACTCCCTACGAGCAGTACTTC	CASSLGAGTPYEQYF
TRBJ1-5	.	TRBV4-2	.	TGTGCCAGCAGCCAAGAGGGTGAGGGAGGGCCCCAGCATTTT	CASSQEGEGGPQHF
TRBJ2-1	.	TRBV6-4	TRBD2	TGTGCCAGCAGTGACTCTCCTAGCGGGAGTTTTAATGAGCAGTTCTTC	CASSDSPSGSFNEQFF
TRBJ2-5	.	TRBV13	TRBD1	TGTGCCAGCAGCTCCGACAGGGGACAAGAGACCCAGTACTTC	CASSSDRGQETQYF
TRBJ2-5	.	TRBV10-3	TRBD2	TGTGCCATCAGTGAGTCGGGTAGCGGGAGGGAGACCCAGTACTTC	CAISESGSGRETQYF
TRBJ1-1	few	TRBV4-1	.	TGCGCCAGCAGCCAAGAACAAGCCTCGGGGACTGAAGCTTTCTTT	CASSQEQASGTEAFF
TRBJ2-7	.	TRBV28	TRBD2	TGTGCCAGCAGTTTGGTGGCTAGCGGGAGACCCAACTACGAGCAGTACTTC	CASSLVASGRPNYEQYF
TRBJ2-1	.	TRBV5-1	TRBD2	TGCGCCAGCAGCTTGTATAGCGGGAGCAACAATGAGCAGTTCTTC	CASSLYSGSNNEQFF
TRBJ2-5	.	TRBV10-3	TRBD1	TGTGCCATCAGTGAGCCCCGTGGGGACAGGGGGTTCCGAGAGACCCAGTACTTC	CAISEPRGDRGFRETQYF
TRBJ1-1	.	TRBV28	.	TGTGCCAGCACGCAGGGGTCAAAGGGGCCTGAAGCTTTCTTT	CASTQGSKGPEAFF
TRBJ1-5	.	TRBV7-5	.	TGTGCCAGAAGCTTAGGTCAGGGGATGAGTCAGCCCCAGCATTTT	CARSLGQGMSQPQHF
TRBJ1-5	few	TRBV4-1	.	TGCGCCAGCAGCCAAGATGGCCCAGGGGTCAATCAGCCCCAGCATTTT	CASSQDGPGVNQPQHF
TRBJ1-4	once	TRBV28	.	TGTGCCAGCAGTTTATTGGGGGGGGCAGGGACTGAAAAACTGTTTTTT	CASSLLGGAGTEKLFF